This T cell receptor beta chain was found in a study of control samples from healthy donors and cancer patients. Produced via immunoSEQ multiplex PCR; TCRdb's table is partial and in-frame only. This table has some 120,000 clones, about 88% appearing once. Germline assignment: CDR1 GTSNPN and CDR2 SVGIG (reference sequence). The CDR3 has 14 amino acids. V lost 7 bases and J lost 7; bases outside the gene matches: 11. This clone was recorded a few times. The sample comprised blood. This chain joins TRBV30 and TRBJ2-2; 8 bases agree with TRBD2. The TCR sequence derives from a man aged 45-60 years in good health. The CDR3 region is CAFGGAFRYGELFF. The CDR3, as DNA: TGTGCCTTCGGGGGGGCGTTCCGTTACGGGGAGCTGTTTTTT.